What follows are 25 T cell receptor beta chains derived from one specimen sequenced in a study of cytomegalovirus exposure and HLA in healthy donors. Libraries were prepared by immunoSEQ multiplex PCR; TCRdb keeps only in-frame clonotypes and omits some of them. In the table there are 95,000 to 150,000 clones, approximately 90% of which are singletons. Sequencing was carried out using PBMCs. The receptor source for this set is a young woman in good health and CMV-seronegative.

The V and J genes are TRBV19 and TRBJ1-5; perhaps TRBD1 as D (5 bases). V was clipped by 5 bases and J by 0 bases, with 11 bases between them. Germline CDR1 and CDR2: LNHDA and SQIVND (reference sequence). This CDR3 spans 15 amino acids. CDR3 nucleotides: TGTGCCAGTAGTTCTGACAGTTATAGCAATCAGCCCCAGCATTTT. Protein sequence: CASSSDSYSNQPQHF.

V gene TRBV5-1 combines with J gene TRBJ1-4; D is ambiguous. CDR3 length: 15 residues. Germline V gene lookup returns CDR1 SGHRS and CDR2 YFSETQ. Trimming removed 3 bases at V and 3 bases at J, with 12 bases between. The CDR3 protein is CASSYDTKPNEKLFF. DNA of the CDR3: TGCGCCAGCAGCTATGACACAAAGCCTAATGAAAAACTGTTTTTT.

The chain uses TRBV28 and TRBJ1-2; D is ambiguous. This CDR3 region has 15 residues. The germline V gene has CDR1 MDHEN and CDR2 SYDVKM. V was pared by 3 bases and J by 8 bases, with 19 bases between. CDR3 amino acids: CASSFPRGALAGYTF. The CDR3 DNA reads TGTGCCAGCAGTTTTCCCCGGGGAGCCCTCGCGGGCTACACCTTC.

The chain links TRBV2 to TRBJ1-3, with 7 bases identical to TRBD1. Germline CDR1 and CDR2: SNHLY and FYNNEI. The CDR3 consists of 14 residues. After removal of 5 bases from V and 2 bases from J, the junction contained 3 bases not matched to a gene. The DNA of the CDR3 is TGTGCCAGCAGTCCCCAGGGGGCTGGAAACACCATATATTTT. It translates to CASSPQGAGNTIYF.

The rearrangement links TRBV11-3 to TRBJ2-1, with 10 bases matching TRBD1. This CDR3 spans 16 amino acids. Germline CDR1 reads SGHNT; CDR2 reads YENEEA. V lost 3 bases to trimming and J lost 3 bases; unmatched junction nucleotides: 5. CDR3 amino acids: CASSFFRDRGYNEQFF. The CDR3 DNA follows: TGTGCCAGCAGCTTTTTCCGGGACAGGGGCTACAATGAGCAGTTCTTC.

The V gene is TRBV7-9, the J gene TRBJ2-7; 8 bases are a match to TRBD1. Germline V lookup: CDR1 SEHNR, CDR2 FQNEAQ (reference sequence). The CDR3 is 15 residues long. After removal of 5 bases from V and 5 bases from J, the junction contained 11 bases not matched to a gene. The CDR3 DNA reads as TGTGCCAGCAGCCTAGGACAGGGTCCAGCTCACGAGCAGTACTTC. It encodes CASSLGQGPAHEQYF.

This clone was recorded only once. V and J are TRBV7-2 and TRBJ2-7; 9 bases map to TRBD2. CDR3 length: 15 amino acids. Germline CDR1 is SGHTA and CDR2 is FQGNSA. The ends lost 4 bases at V and 3 bases at J; junction bases unmatched: 7. The DNA of the CDR3 is TGTGCCAGCAGCTCACCGGGACTAGCCCTCTACGAGCAGTACTTC. This codes for CASSSPGLALYEQYF.

This rearrangement joins TRBV28 to TRBJ1-5; D perhaps matches TRBD1 (6 bases). CDR1 and CDR2 (germline): MDHEN, SYDVKM. The CDR3 covers 19 residues. V lost 2 bases to trimming and J lost 0 bases, with 20 bases between them. CDR3 residues: CASSLVQGPDGYSNQPQHF. CDR3 coding DNA: TGTGCCAGCAGTTTAGTGCAGGGGCCTGACGGATATAGCAATCAGCCCCAGCATTTT.

This clone has only one observation. The V gene is TRBV30, the J gene TRBJ1-2, with D unclear. Trimming stripped 1 base from V and 3 bases from J, with 12 bases between. CDR1 is GTSNPN, CDR2 SVGIG, per germline (reference sequence). The length of the CDR3 is 14 residues. CDR3 nucleotide sequence: TGTGCCTGGAGTGCCCAGCTAGTTCACTATGGCTACACCTTC. This gives the protein CAWSAQLVHYGYTF.

The rearrangement links TRBV5-8 to TRBJ1-2; D is unclear. CDR1 is SGHTS and CDR2 is YDEGEE in the germline V gene. V was cut by 4 bases and J by 1 base, with 11 bases left in between. This CDR3 is 14 amino acids long. CDR3 nucleotides: TGTGCCAGCAGCCACGGGCGGGGTAACTATGGCTACACCTTC. Translating it yields CASSHGRGNYGYTF.

The chain combines TRBV11-3 with TRBJ1-3; D gene ambiguous. Germline loops: CDR1 SGHNT, CDR2 YENEEA. The CDR3 consists of 13 residues. Trimming removed 7 bases at V and 3 bases at J, with 10 bases between. This CDR3 is CASNEKNGNTIYF. The CDR3 nucleotides read TGTGCCAGCAACGAGAAGAATGGAAACACCATATATTTT.

The chain is built from TRBV18 and TRBJ2-7; 7 nucleotides line up with TRBD1. Germline CDR1 KGHSH, CDR2 LQKENI. This CDR3 is built from 15 residues. V shed 9 bases and J 7 bases; nucleotides not matched to a gene: 18. The CDR3 bases are TGTGCCAGTCAGACAAGGGACAGCAGCTCCGGGGAGCAGTACTTC. Its protein product is CASQTRDSSSGEQYF.

This CDR3 reads CASSLSRLAGGGEQYF. CDR3 DNA sequence: TGTGCCAGCAGCTTAAGTCGGCTAGCGGGGGGCGGCGAGCAGTACTTC. This chain joins TRBV7-8 and TRBJ2-7; 11 bases are shared with TRBD2. The V and J ends lost 2 bases and 6 bases, in that order; junction bases with no gene match: 9. Germline V gene lookup returns CDR1 SGHVS and CDR2 FQNEAQ. The CDR3 totals 16 residues.

The chain joins TRBV10-3 to TRBJ2-1; 7 bases map to TRBD2. The CDR3 length is 15 residues. The germline V gene has CDR1 ENHRY and CDR2 SYGVKD. V lost 6 bases, J lost 0 bases, and 5 bases stayed unmatched. The CDR3 region is CAISHSGDSYNEQFF. The CDR3 region has the DNA TGTGCCATCAGCCACAGCGGGGACTCCTACAATGAGCAGTTCTTC.

In this sample, this clone turned up once. This sequence joins TRBV6-5 and TRBJ2-3; 10 bases line up with TRBD1. CDR1 MNHEY and CDR2 SVGAGI come from the germline V gene. The V gene end was trimmed by 5 bases and the J gene end by 4 bases; junction bases not matched to a gene: 6. The CDR3 runs 15 residues. The CDR3 bases are TGTGCCAGCAGTGCGCCGGGACAGGGGTCAGATACGCAGTATTTT. This encodes CASSAPGQGSDTQYF.

This chain joins TRBV5-6 and TRBJ1-1; no clear D gene. CDR1 SGHDT and CDR2 YYEEEE come from the germline V gene. Trimming took off 0 bases at V and 4 bases at J, with 7 bases between the two ends. There are 13 residues in the CDR3. The CDR3 sequence is CASSLAESTEAFF. The CDR3 coding sequence is TGTGCCAGCAGCTTGGCCGAGAGCACTGAAGCTTTCTTT. Full variable domain (rest looked up from reference TRBV5-6 and TRBJ1-1): DAGVTQSPTHLIKTRGQQVTLRCSPKSGHDTVSWYQQALGQGPQFIFQYYEEEERQRGNFPDRFSGHQFPNYSSELNVNALLLGDSALYLCASSLAESTEAFFGQGTRLTVV.

The chain uses TRBV7-3 and TRBJ2-3; no clear D. This CDR3 contains 16 residues. Between the trimmed V and J ends, which lost 0 bases and 0 bases, there was a span of 10 bases. Germline CDR1 reads SGHTA; CDR2 reads FQGTGA. The CDR3 spells CASSLTGSISTDTQYF. The DNA for the CDR3 is TGTGCCAGCAGCTTAACCGGTTCTATTAGCACAGATACGCAGTATTTT.

The chain links TRBV6-5 to TRBJ1-1; D possibly corresponds to TRBD1 (5 bases). V dropped 3 bases and J dropped 3 bases, with 8 bases sitting between them. The CDR3 totals 13 residues. The V gene's germline CDR1 is MNHEY and CDR2 SVGAGI. This CDR3 is CASSYPGHTEAFF. CDR3 in DNA: TGTGCCAGCAGTTATCCAGGGCACACTGAAGCTTTCTTT.

This chain uses TRBV14 with TRBJ2-1, with no clear D. The germline gives CDR1 SGHDN, CDR2 FVKESK. The CDR3 totals 17 residues. Trimming removed 1 base at V and 0 bases at J, with 13 bases between. CDR3 nucleotide sequence: TGTGCCAGCAGCCAAGGGAGCGTACTGAGCTCCTACAATGAGCAGTTCTTC. It codes for CASSQGSVLSSYNEQFF.

The V and J genes are TRBV7-9 and TRBJ2-1; D is uncertain. Germline V CDR1 and CDR2: SEHNR, FQNEAQ (reference sequence). V lost 5 bases, J lost 5 bases, and 4 bases lay in between. CDR3 size: 11 residues. In DNA form, the CDR3 reads TGTGCCAGCAGCCCTGACAATGAGCAGTTCTTC. Residues: CASSPDNEQFF.

This chain joins TRBV6-5 and TRBJ1-5; D is perhaps TRBD1 (5 bases). V lost 6 bases, J lost 0 bases, and 9 bases lay in between. This CDR3 spans 14 amino acids. The germline gives CDR1 MNHEY, CDR2 SVGAGI. The CDR3 DNA reads as TGTGCCAGCAGAGACAGCTATAGCAATCAGCCCCAGCATTTT. Translating gives CASRDSYSNQPQHF.

This chain links TRBV10-2 with TRBJ1-3, with D possibly TRBD1 on 5 matching bases. The CDR3 is 15 amino acids. V shed 2 bases and J shed 0 bases, with 8 bases lying between them. CDR1 WSHSY and CDR2 SAAADI come from the germline V gene. In DNA form, the CDR3 reads TGCGCCAGCAGTGAGCAGGGAAGCTCTGGAAACACCATATATTTT. Its translation is CASSEQGSSGNTIYF.

V gene TRBV7-9 combines with J gene TRBJ2-7; 10 nucleotides match TRBD1. CDR1 is SEHNR, CDR2 FQNEAQ, per germline (reference sequence). After removal of 5 bases from V and 3 bases from J, the junction contained 10 bases not matched to a gene. The CDR3 length is 16 residues. CDR3: CASSPTAGTGVYEQYF. In DNA, the CDR3 is TGTGCCAGCAGCCCAACCGCCGGGACAGGGGTCTACGAGCAGTACTTC.

The rearrangement links TRBV7-9 to TRBJ2-5; 13 bases align to TRBD2. CDR3 size: 15 residues. V lost 6 bases, J lost 6 bases, and 7 bases stayed unmatched. CDR1 is SEHNR and CDR2 is FQNEAQ in the germline V gene (reference sequence). This CDR3 is CASSFGLAGVKTQYF. The CDR3 nucleotides read TGTGCCAGCAGTTTTGGACTAGCGGGAGTTAAGACCCAGTACTTC.

This clone has just one count. This sequence joins TRBV4-2 and TRBJ2-3, with 7 positions matching TRBD1. After removal of 4 bases from V and 1 base from J, the junction contained 5 bases not matched to a gene. CDR1 is LGHNA and CDR2 is YNFKEQ in the germline V gene. The CDR3 totals 15 residues. In DNA form, the CDR3 reads TGTGCCAGCAGCCCCAGACAGGGCGGCACAGATACGCAGTATTTT. This encodes CASSPRQGGTDTQYF.